The clone carrying this TCR beta chain was detected only once. No antigen is known for it. The data were obtained in a study of cytomegalovirus exposure and HLA in healthy donors. Study information: About 80 million unique TCR sequences came from HLA-typed donors in an early release. Study-level findings and limits: Among the sequence variants, a highly shared cluster was likely an artifact of sequencing.

PCR employed 60 Vbeta and 13 Jbeta primers. Repertoires were generated with immunoSEQ multiplex PCR, while TCRdb's copy carries only in-frame clones and drops some. This sample has roughly 160,000 clones, with 70% to 90% found just once. The source is a woman in her 30s in good health and CMV-seropositive. Sequenced: PBMCs.

CDR3 DNA: TGTGCCATCAGTGGCAAAGCCGGGGACAGGGTTAATTCACCCCTCCACTTT. This sequence encodes CAISGKAGDRVNSPLHF. This chain uses TRBV10-3 with TRBJ1-6, with 9 bases aligning to TRBD1. The length of the CDR3 is 17 residues. Germline CDR1 ENHRY, CDR2 SYGVKD. The junction had 10 bases not matched to a gene; V was cut back by 4 bases and J by 6 bases.